This record looks at one T cell receptor beta chain sequence and its context. This record belongs to a study of control samples from healthy donors and cancer patients. Assay: immunoSEQ multiplex PCR; the TCRdb copy retains only in-frame clones and omits some. The profile shows some 140,000 clones, about 94% of them singletons. This CDR3 spans 13 amino acids. V was clipped by 2 bases and J by 8 bases, with 10 bases between them. Germline assignment: CDR1 SGHAT and CDR2 FQDESV (reference sequence). The material sequenced was PBMCs. The rearrangement links TRBV11-1 to TRBJ2-1; D is uncertain. The origin of this receptor is a man aged 55 to 70 with colorectal cancer. For the CDR3, the DNA is TGTGCCAGCAGCTTAACTCCGCAGGATGAGCAGTTCTTC. Translation: CASSLTPQDEQFF.